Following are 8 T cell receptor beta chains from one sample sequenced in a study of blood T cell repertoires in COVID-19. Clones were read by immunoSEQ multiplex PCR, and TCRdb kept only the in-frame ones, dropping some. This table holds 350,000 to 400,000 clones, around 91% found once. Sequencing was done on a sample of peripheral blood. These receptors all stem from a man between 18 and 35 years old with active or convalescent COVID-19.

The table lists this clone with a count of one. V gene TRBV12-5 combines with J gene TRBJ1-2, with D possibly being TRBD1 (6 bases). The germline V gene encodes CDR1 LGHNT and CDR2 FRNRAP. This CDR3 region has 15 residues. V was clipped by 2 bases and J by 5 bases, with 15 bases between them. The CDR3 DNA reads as TGTGCTAGTGGTTTGTCGGACAGTTTTCCTTATGGCTACACCTTC. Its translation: CASGLSDSFPYGYTF.

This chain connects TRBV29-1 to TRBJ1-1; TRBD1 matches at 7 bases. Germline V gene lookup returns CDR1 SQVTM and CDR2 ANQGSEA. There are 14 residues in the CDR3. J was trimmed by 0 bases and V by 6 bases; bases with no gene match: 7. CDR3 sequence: CSVIRDSMNTEAFF. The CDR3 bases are TGCAGCGTCATACGGGACAGCATGAACACTGAAGCTTTCTTT.

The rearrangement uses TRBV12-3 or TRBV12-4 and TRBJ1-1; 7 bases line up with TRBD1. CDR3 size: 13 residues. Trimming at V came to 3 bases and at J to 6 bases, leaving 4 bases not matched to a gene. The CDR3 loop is CASSFKGGAEAFF. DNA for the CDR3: TGTGCCAGCAGTTTCAAAGGGGGCGCTGAAGCTTTCTTT.

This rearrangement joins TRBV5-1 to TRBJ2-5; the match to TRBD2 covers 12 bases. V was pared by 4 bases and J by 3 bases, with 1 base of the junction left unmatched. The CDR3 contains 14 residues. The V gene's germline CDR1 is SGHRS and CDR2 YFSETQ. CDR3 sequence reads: CASSRTSGEETQYF. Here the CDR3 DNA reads TGCGCCAGCAGCCGGACTAGCGGGGAAGAGACCCAGTACTTC.

In nucleotides, the CDR3 is TGTGCCAGCTCACTCGGGGAGGCCGGTGGCTACACCTTC. This gives the protein CASSLGEAGGYTF. The rearrangement joins TRBV18 to TRBJ1-2; D is ambiguous. Germline CDR1 and CDR2: KGHSH and LQKENI. V shed 4 bases and J shed 7 bases, with 13 bases lying between them. CDR3 length: 13 residues.

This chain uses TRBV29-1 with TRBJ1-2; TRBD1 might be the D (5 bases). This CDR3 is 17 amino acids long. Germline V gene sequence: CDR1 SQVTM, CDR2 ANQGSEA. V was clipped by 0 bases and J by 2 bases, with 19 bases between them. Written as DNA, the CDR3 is TGCAGCGTTGAAGATGGGATAGGGGCCGGAAGGAACTATGGCTACACCTTC. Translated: CSVEDGIGAGRNYGYTF.

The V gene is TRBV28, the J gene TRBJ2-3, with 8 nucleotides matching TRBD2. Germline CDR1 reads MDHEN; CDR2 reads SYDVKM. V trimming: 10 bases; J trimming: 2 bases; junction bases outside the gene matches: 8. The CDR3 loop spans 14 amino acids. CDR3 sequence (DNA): TGTGCCACCGATACTAGCGGACCCACAGATACGCAGTATTTT. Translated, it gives CATDTSGPTDTQYF.

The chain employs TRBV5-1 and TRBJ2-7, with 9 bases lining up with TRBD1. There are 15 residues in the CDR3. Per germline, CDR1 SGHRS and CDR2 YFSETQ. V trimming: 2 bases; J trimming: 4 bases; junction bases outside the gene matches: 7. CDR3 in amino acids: CASSFGDREAYEQYF. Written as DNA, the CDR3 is TGCGCCAGCAGCTTCGGGGACAGGGAGGCATACGAGCAGTACTTC.